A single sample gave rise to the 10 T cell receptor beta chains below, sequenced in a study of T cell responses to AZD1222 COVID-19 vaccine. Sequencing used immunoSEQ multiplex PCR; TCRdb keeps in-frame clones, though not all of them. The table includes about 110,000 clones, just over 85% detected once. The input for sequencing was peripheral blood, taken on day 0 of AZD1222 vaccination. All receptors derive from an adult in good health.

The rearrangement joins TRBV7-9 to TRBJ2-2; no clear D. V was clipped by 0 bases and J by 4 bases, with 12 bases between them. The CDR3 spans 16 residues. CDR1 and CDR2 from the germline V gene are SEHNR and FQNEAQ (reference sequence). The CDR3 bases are TGTGCCAGCAGCTTAGCGCAGTATACCCGCACCGGGGAGCTGTTTTTT. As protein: CASSLAQYTRTGELFF.

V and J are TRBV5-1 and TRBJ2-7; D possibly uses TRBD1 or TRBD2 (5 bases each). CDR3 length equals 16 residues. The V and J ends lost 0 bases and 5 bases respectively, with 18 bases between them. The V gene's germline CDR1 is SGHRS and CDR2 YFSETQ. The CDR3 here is CASSLEPGRIRDEQYF. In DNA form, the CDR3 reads TGCGCCAGCAGCTTGGAACCGGGACGCATCAGGGACGAGCAGTACTTC.

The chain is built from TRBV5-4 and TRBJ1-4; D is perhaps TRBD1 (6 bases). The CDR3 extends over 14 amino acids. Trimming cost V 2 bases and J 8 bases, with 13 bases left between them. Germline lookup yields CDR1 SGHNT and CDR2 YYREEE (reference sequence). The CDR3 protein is CASSFTGAAEKLFF. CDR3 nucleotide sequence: TGTGCCAGCAGCTTCACGGGGGCGGCGGAAAAACTGTTTTTT.

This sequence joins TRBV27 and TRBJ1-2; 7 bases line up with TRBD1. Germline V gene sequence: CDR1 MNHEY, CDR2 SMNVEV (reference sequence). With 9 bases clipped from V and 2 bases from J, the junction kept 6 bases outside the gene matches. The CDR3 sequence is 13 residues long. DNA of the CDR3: TGTGCCAGTAGGCGACAGGGAAACTATGGCTACACCTTC. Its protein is CASRRQGNYGYTF.

The CDR3, as DNA: TGTGCCAGCAGTTTATGGACTAGCGGGACCTACAATGAGCAGTTCTTC. Its translation: CASSLWTSGTYNEQFF. The chain links TRBV28 to TRBJ2-1, with TRBD2 matching over 11 bases. The CDR3 spans 16 residues. Germline trimming cut 0 bases from V and 2 bases from J; bases unmatched to any gene: 0. The germline V gene has CDR1 MDHEN and CDR2 SYDVKM.

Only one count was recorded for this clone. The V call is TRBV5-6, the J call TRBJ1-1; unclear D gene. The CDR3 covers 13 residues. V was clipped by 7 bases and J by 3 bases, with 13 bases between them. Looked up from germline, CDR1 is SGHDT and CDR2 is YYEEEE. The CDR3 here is CASAWEADTEAFF. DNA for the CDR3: TGTGCCAGCGCCTGGGAGGCAGACACTGAAGCTTTCTTT.

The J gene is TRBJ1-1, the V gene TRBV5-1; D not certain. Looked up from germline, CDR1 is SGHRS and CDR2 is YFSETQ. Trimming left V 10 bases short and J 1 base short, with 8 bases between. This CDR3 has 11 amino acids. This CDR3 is CASTENTEAFF. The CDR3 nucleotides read TGCGCCTCTACGGAGAACACTGAAGCTTTCTTT.

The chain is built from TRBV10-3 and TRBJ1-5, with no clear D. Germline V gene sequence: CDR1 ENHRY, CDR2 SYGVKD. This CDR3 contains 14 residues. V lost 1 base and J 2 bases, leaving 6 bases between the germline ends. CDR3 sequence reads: CAISEWEGNQPQHF. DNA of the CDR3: TGTGCCATCAGTGAGTGGGAGGGCAATCAGCCCCAGCATTTT.

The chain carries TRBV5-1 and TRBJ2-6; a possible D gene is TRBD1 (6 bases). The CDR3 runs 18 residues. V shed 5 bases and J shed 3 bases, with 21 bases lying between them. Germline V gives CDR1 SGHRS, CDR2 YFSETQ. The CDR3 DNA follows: TGCGCCAGCAGGCCGGTCGCAGGGGAGAATGATGGGGCCAACGTCCTGACTTTC. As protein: CASRPVAGENDGANVLTF.

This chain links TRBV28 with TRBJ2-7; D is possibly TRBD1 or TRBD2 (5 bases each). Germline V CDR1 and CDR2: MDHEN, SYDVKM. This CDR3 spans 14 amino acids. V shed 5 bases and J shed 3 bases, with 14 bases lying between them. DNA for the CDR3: TGTGCCAGCAGTGCCACGGGACCGCGCTACGAGCAGTACTTC. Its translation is CASSATGPRYEQYF.